This T cell receptor beta chain was observed in a study of identical twins. Study-wide results and limits: Twins shared out-of-frame alpha sequences with excess low generation probability. It was out-of-frame TCR alpha sharing in monozygotic twins that models underestimated. Fewer insertions were carried by abundant cord blood beta clonotypes, but none was seen in memory repertoires.

This clonotype has just a few counts. Its target is unknown. J lost 0 bases, V lost 6 bases, and 7 bases had no gene match. Germline CDR1 MNHEY, CDR2 SVGEGT. This CDR3 has 15 amino acids. A single record per CDR3 protein comes from TCRdb applying MiXCR to the 5' RACE reads. Of 460,000 or so distinct CDR3 sequences in the sample, around 14% were seen once. Healthy Caucasians were all of the donors. These data also formed part of another study, on yellow fever vaccine responses in identical twins.

The J gene is TRBJ2-7, the V gene TRBV6-2 or TRBV6-3; 8 positions agree with TRBD1. The clonotype originates from a woman aged 18-29 years in good health. The material sequenced was CD4+ T cells sorted from blood. CDR3: CASRPRQGSSYEQYF. The DNA for the CDR3 is TGTGCCAGCAGACCACGACAGGGGTCCTCCTACGAGCAGTACTTC.